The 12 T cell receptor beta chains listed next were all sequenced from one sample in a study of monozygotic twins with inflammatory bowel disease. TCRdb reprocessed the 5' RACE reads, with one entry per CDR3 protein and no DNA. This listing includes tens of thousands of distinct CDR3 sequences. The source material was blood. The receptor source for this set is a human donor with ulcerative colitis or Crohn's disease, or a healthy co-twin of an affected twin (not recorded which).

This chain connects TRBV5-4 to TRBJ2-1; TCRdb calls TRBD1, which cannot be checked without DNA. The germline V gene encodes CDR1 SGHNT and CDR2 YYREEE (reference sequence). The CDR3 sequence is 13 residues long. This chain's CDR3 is CASSSPFRGEQFF.

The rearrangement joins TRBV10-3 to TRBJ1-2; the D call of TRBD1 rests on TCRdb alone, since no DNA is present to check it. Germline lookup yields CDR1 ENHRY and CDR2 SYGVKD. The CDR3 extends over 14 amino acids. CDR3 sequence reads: CAISEGTANYGYTF.

This chain's CDR3 is CASTPGRYEQYF. The chain uses TRBV5-6 and TRBJ2-7; there is no DNA to check the TCRdb D call of TRBD1. Per germline, CDR1 SGHDT and CDR2 YYEEEE. This CDR3 is 12 amino acids long.

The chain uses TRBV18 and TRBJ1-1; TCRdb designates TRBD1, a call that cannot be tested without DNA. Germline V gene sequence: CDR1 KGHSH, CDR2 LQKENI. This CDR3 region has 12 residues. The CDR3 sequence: CASSPGDTEAFF.

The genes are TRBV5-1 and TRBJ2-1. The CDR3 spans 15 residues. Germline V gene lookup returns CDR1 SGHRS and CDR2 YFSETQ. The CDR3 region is CASSSLGDGYNEQFF.

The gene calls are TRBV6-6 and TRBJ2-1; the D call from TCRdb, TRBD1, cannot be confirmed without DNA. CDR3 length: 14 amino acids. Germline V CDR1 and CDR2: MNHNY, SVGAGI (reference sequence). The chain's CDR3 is CATKGLGGLNQQFF.

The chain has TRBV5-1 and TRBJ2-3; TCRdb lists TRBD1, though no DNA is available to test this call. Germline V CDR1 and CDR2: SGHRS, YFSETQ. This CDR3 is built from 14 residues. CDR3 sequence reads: CASSFPGARDTQYF.

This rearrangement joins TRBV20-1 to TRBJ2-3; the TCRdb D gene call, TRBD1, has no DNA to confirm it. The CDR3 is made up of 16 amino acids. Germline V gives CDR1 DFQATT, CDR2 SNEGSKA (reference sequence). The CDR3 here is CSARARGGFRTDTQYF.

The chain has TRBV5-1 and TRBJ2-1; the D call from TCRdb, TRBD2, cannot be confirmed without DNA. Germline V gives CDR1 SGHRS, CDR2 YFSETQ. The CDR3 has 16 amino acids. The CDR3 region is CASGETTGLANNEQFF. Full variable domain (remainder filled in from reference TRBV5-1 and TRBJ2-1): KAGVTQTPRYLIKTRGQQVTLSCSPISGHRSVSWYQQTPGQGLQFLFEYFSETQRNKGNFPGRFSGRQFSNSRSEMNVSTLELGDSALYLCASGETTGLANNEQFFGPGTRLTVL.

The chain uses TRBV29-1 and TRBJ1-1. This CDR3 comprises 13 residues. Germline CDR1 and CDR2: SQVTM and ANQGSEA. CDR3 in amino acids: CSVCLRPNTEAFF.

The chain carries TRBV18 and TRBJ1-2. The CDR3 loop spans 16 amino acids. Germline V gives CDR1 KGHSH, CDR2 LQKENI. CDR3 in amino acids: CASSPRSIGPNYGYTF.

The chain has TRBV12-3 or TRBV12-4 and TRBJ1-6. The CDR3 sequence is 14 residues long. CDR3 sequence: CASSLNHKNSPLHF.